Presented here are 13 T cell receptor beta chains from one specimen sequenced in a study of PD-L1 blockade in urothelial cancer. The protocol was immunoSEQ multiplex PCR, while the TCRdb copy is restricted to in-frame clones and leaves out a portion. The top ten hold about 7.3% of the sample, which has tens of thousands of clones, about 89% seen once. The time point is: peripheral blood 6 weeks after treatment start. The sample in question was PBMCs, obtained around atezolizumab (anti-PD-L1) treatment. Receptors were obtained from a man between 65 and 79 years old with urothelial cancer.

The chain joins TRBV29-1 to TRBJ1-2, with D tentatively TRBD1 (5 bases). The germline V gene encodes CDR1 SQVTM and CDR2 ANQGSEA. CDR3 length: 13 residues. Trimming stripped 2 bases from V and 4 bases from J, with 11 bases between. The chain's CDR3 is CSVEPLGGYGYTF. CDR3 bases: TGCAGCGTTGAACCCCTCGGGGGCTATGGCTACACCTTC.

The chain uses TRBV14 and TRBJ2-6; D gene ambiguous. The CDR3 is 17 residues long. V was shortened by 0 bases and J by 0 bases, with 9 bases between the two germline ends. Germline CDR1 SGHDN, CDR2 FVKESK. The DNA for the CDR3 is TGTGCCAGCAGCCAAGATCTAATTCGCTCTGGGGCCAACGTCCTGACTTTC. This codes for CASSQDLIRSGANVLTF.

This chain connects TRBV4-2 to TRBJ1-5; D ambiguous. The CDR3 has 13 residues. Germline CDR1 and CDR2: LGHNA and YNFKEQ. V was shortened by 1 base and J by 4 bases, with 5 bases between the two germline ends. In DNA, the CDR3 is TGTGCCAGCAGCCAAGTGCGGAATCAGCCCCAGCATTTT. Its protein is CASSQVRNQPQHF.

There are a few counts of this clone. V usage is TRBV2 and J usage is TRBJ2-7, with unresolved D. V lost 4 bases, J lost 2 bases, and 6 bases lay in between. This CDR3 contains 12 residues. Germline CDR1 SNHLY, CDR2 FYNNEI. CDR3 in amino acids: CASSGSAYEQYF. CDR3 DNA: TGTGCCAGCAGTGGGTCAGCCTACGAGCAGTACTTC.

J is TRBJ2-5 and V is TRBV29-1, with 10 bases lining up with TRBD1. The germline CDR1 and CDR2 sequences are SQVTM and ANQGSEA. V shed 7 bases and J 5 bases; nucleotides not matched to a gene: 13. CDR3 length: 15 residues. The CDR3 loop reads CSGRQGAINSETQYF. In nucleotides, the CDR3 is TGCAGCGGGAGACAGGGGGCAATTAATTCGGAGACCCAGTACTTC.

V usage is TRBV5-5 and J usage is TRBJ2-2; TRBD2 matches at 12 bases. The CDR3 sequence is 19 residues long. Unmatched junction bases numbered 8, after V lost 2 bases and J lost 0 bases. Germline V gene data show CDR1 as SGHKS and CDR2 as YYEKEE (reference sequence). DNA of the CDR3: TGTGCCAGCAGCTTAGGACTAGCGGGAATGGGGTCGAACACCGGGGAGCTGTTTTTT. Its translation: CASSLGLAGMGSNTGELFF.

The J gene is TRBJ2-5, the V gene TRBV7-9, with 10 positions matching TRBD2. This CDR3 comprises 15 residues. V lost 2 bases and J lost 5; bases outside the gene matches: 5. Germline V gene lookup returns CDR1 SEHNR and CDR2 FQNEAQ (reference sequence). CDR3 sequence: CASSLPSGSGETQYF. The CDR3 nucleotides are TGTGCCAGCAGCTTACCTAGCGGGAGTGGTGAGACCCAGTACTTC.

The chain combines TRBV19 with TRBJ1-2, with 7 bases that match TRBD1. Unmatched junction bases numbered 15, after V lost 6 bases and J lost 11 bases. There are 14 residues in the CDR3. The germline V gene encodes CDR1 LNHDA and CDR2 SQIVND (reference sequence). CDR3 DNA: TGTGCCAGTAGCCCGGGACAGCGAACTAACAGGTACACCTTC. Translated: CASSPGQRTNRYTF.

The chain carries TRBV5-1 and TRBJ2-5; D gene unclear. The CDR3 has 15 residues. V lost 0 bases, J lost 2 bases, and 11 bases lay in between. The germline gives CDR1 SGHRS, CDR2 YFSETQ. This chain's CDR3 is CASSLAAAQQETQYF. The CDR3 DNA follows: TGCGCCAGCAGCTTGGCGGCGGCGCAGCAAGAGACCCAGTACTTC. The full variable domain, its missing parts supplied by reference TRBV5-1 and TRBJ2-5, is KAGVTQTPRYLIKTRGQQVTLSCSPISGHRSVSWYQQTPGQGLQFLFEYFSETQRNKGNFPGRFSGRQFSNSRSEMNVSTLELGDSALYLCASSLAAAQQETQYFGPGTRLLVL.

This clone was counted only a few times. This rearrangement joins TRBV4-2 to TRBJ1-1, with a tentative D call TRBD1 (5 bases). Germline V gene sequence: CDR1 LGHNA, CDR2 YNFKEQ. Deletions cut 5 bases from V and 0 bases from J, with 10 bases between. There are 14 residues in the CDR3. CDR3 DNA: TGTGCCAGCAGCGCGCGCAGGGTGAACACTGAAGCTTTCTTT. Protein sequence: CASSARRVNTEAFF.

This clone was seen more than once but under ten times. The chain joins TRBV13 to TRBJ2-3, with 9 positions matching TRBD2. Germline loops: CDR1 PRHDT, CDR2 FYEKMQ (reference sequence). The CDR3 extends over 16 amino acids. J was trimmed by 2 bases and V by 5 bases; bases with no gene match: 8. CDR3 nucleotides: TGTGCCAGCAGCGGACGCGCGGGACTAGCCACAGATACGCAGTATTTT. Translation: CASSGRAGLATDTQYF.

The chain combines TRBV6-1 with TRBJ1-1; D is unclear. Trimming left V 6 bases short and J 1 base short, with 9 bases between. There are 13 residues in the CDR3. CDR1 is MNHNS, CDR2 SASEGT, per germline. CDR3 region: CASRRNGNTEAFF. CDR3 DNA: TGTGCCAGCAGGAGAAATGGGAACACTGAAGCTTTCTTT.

In this sample, this clone is medium-sized. V is TRBV5-6 and J is TRBJ2-7; TRBD1 matches 7 bases. CDR1 is SGHDT, CDR2 YYEEEE, per germline. The CDR3 totals 16 residues. The V segment lost 0 bases and the J segment 2 bases; nucleotides outside the gene matches: 8. DNA for the CDR3: TGTGCCAGCAGCTTGGACGGGCAGGGGGTTGCCTACGAGCAGTACTTC. Its translation: CASSLDGQGVAYEQYF.